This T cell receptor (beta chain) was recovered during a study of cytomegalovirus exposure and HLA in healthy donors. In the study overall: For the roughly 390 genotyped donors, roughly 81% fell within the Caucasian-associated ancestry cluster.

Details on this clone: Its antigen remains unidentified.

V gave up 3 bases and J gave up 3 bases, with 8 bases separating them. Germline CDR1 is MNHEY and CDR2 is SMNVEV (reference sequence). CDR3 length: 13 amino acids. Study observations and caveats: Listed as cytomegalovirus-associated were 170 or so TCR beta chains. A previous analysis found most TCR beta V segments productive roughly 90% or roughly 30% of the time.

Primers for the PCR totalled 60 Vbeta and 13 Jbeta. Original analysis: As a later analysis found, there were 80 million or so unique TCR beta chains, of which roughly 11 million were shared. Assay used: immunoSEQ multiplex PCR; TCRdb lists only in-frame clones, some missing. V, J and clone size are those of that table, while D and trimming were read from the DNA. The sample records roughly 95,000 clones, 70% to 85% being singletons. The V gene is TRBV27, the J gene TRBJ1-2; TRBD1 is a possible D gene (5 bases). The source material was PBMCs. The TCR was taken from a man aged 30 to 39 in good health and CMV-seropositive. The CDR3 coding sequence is TGTGCCAGCAGTTTCCAGGGTTACTATGGCTACACCTTC. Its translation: CASSFQGYYGYTF.